The 10 T cell receptor beta chains in this list originate from one sample, sequenced in a study of T-cell memory formation after mild COVID-19. TCRdb re-called the 5' RACE reads with MiXCR, one entry per CDR3 protein. The sample consists of 250,000 or so distinct CDR3 sequences, roughly 18% of them appearing once. The sample consisted of PBMCs or a T cell subset sorted from them (not recorded which). The receptors were sampled from a young man who had mild COVID-19 (a few samples of this study predate the infection). Cell type and time point are not known.

The V gene is TRBV4-2, the J gene TRBJ1-1; TRBD1 aligns across 7 bases. Trimming removed 1 base from V and 6 bases from J; junction bases left unmatched: 5. This CDR3 has 14 amino acids. CDR1 and CDR2 (germline): LGHNA, YNFKEQ. This CDR3 is CASSQVRGEAEAFF. DNA of the CDR3: TGTGCCAGCAGCCAAGTCAGGGGGGAAGCTGAAGCTTTCTTT.

This clonotype was counted ten times or more. This chain uses TRBV6-2 or TRBV6-3 with TRBJ2-1; perhaps TRBD1 as D (6 bases). Germline V gene sequence: CDR1 MNHEY, CDR2 SVGEGT. Trimming left V 4 bases short and J 4 bases short, with 14 bases between. CDR3 length equals 15 residues. The CDR3 nucleotides are TGTGCCAGCAGTTCTGGGTCAGGGGATTACAATGAGCAGTTCTTC. Amino acid sequence: CASSSGSGDYNEQFF.

The DNA for the CDR3 is TGTGCCAGCTTAGGGATAGCGGGGACTCCCGCCGCCTACGAGCAGTACGTC. Amino acids: CASLGIAGTPAAYEQYV. This chain joins TRBV18 and TRBJ2-7; 8 nucleotides align to TRBD2. This CDR3 comprises 17 residues. Germline assignment: CDR1 KGHSH and CDR2 LQKENI. The trim removed 7 bases at V and 2 bases at J, leaving 16 bases unmatched.

This clonotype was observed a handful of times. CDR3 amino acids: CSVSWTGAGELFF. DNA of the CDR3: TGCAGCGTTTCCTGGACAGGGGCCGGGGAGCTGTTTTTT. This chain uses TRBV29-1 with TRBJ2-2; 9 bases match TRBD1. With 5 bases clipped from V and 6 bases from J, the junction kept 4 bases outside the gene matches. The CDR3 runs to 13 residues. CDR1 is SQVTM, CDR2 ANQGSEA, per germline.

This clonotype was observed a handful of times. The chain joins TRBV7-8 to TRBJ2-7; D perhaps matches TRBD2 (6 bases). This CDR3 contains 14 residues. V was clipped by 7 bases and J by 3 bases, with 16 bases between them. Germline V gene data show CDR1 as SGHVS and CDR2 as FQNEAQ. The CDR3 spells CASNVGEDYYEQYF. In DNA form, the CDR3 reads TGTGCCAGCAACGTTGGGGAGGATTACTACGAGCAGTACTTC.

The chain couples TRBV5-1 to TRBJ2-5; D remains ambiguous. V lost 0 bases and J 1 base, leaving 13 bases between the germline ends. Germline V gene lookup returns CDR1 SGHRS and CDR2 YFSETQ. This CDR3 has 16 amino acids. The CDR3 DNA is TGCGCCAGCAGCTTGGATGTTCAGAAAACCCAAGAGACCCAGTACTTC. This translates into CASSLDVQKTQETQYF. The entire variable domain, with the rest obtained from reference TRBV5-1 and TRBJ2-5, is as follows: KAGVTQTPRYLIKTRGQQVTLSCSPISGHRSVSWYQQTPGQGLQFLFEYFSETQRNKGNFPGRFSGRQFSNSRSEMNVSTLELGDSALYLCASSLDVQKTQETQYFGPGTRLLVL.

This chain uses TRBV4-1 with TRBJ2-1, with 9 bases that match TRBD1. The CDR3 sequence is 18 residues long. V gave up 3 bases and J gave up 8 bases; unmatched junction bases: 17. Germline values: CDR1 MGHRA, CDR2 YSYEKL. In nucleotides, the CDR3 is TGCGCCAGCAGCCACAGAGGGGGAGCCGGGACAGGGAGCCATGAGCAGTTCTTC. Encoded protein: CASSHRGGAGTGSHEQFF.

This chain joins TRBV28 and TRBJ2-7, with TRBD1 identical over 7 bases. The CDR3 runs to 14 residues. Germline-derived CDR1 and CDR2 are MDHEN and SYDVKM. Unmatched junction bases numbered 7, after V lost 4 bases and J lost 4 bases. The CDR3 loop reads CASSWDSGWYEQYF. The DNA of the CDR3 is TGTGCCAGCAGTTGGGACAGCGGTTGGTACGAGCAGTACTTC.

The chain carries TRBV7-2 and TRBJ1-6, with a weak D call TRBD1 (6 bases). Germline loops: CDR1 SGHTA, CDR2 FQGNSA. The CDR3 extends over 13 amino acids. V lost 5 bases, J lost 13 bases, and 15 bases lay in between. The CDR3 nucleotides read TGTGCCAGCAGCAACCGATGGGGGGCCCCCCTCCACTTT. Its translation: CASSNRWGAPLHF. The variable domain in full, with the rest retrieved from reference TRBV7-2 and TRBJ1-6, is GAGVSQSPSNKVTEKGKDVELRCDPISGHTALYWYRQSLGQGLEFLIYFQGNSAPDKSGLPSDRFSAERTGGSVSTLTIQRTQQEDSAVYLCASSNRWGAPLHFGNGTRLTVT.

The gene calls are TRBV12-3 or TRBV12-4 and TRBJ2-1; D uncertain. CDR3 length equals 10 residues. V lost 8 bases to trimming and J lost 4 bases, with 3 bases between them. CDR3 protein: CASAYNEQFF. CDR3 nucleotides: TGTGCCAGCGCTTACAATGAGCAGTTCTTC.